This T cell receptor (beta chain) was obtained from a study of graft-versus-host responses after intestinal transplantation. Study as a whole: Each recipient received a multivisceral, liver-intestinal, or isolated intestinal graft. Every one of the recipients received anti-thymocyte globulin induction and afterwards took tacrolimus and steroids for around 3 years. The study, taken as a whole, reports: GvH clones surfaced in recipient marrow, some emerging earlier in ileum or blood. Peak GvH clone levels in circulation were associated with early post-transplant HvG declines.

Repertoires were generated with immunoSEQ multiplex PCR, while TCRdb's copy carries only in-frame clones and drops some. The table lists 12,000 or so clones, over 60% of them singletons. Germline-derived CDR1 and CDR2 are SGHDT and YYEEEE. The CDR3 contains 14 residues. Trimming shortened V by 2 bases and J by 6 bases, and 9 bases separated the two germline ends. Concerning this clone: Its cognate antigen is unknown.

The starting material was PBMCs, obtained about 70 weeks after intestinal transplant. The TCR originated in a human patient who received an intestinal transplant, so some T cells may come from the graft donor. The chain is built from TRBV5-6 and TRBJ1-6, with a possible D match to TRBD1 (5 bases). DNA of the CDR3: TGTGCCAGCAGCTTACGGGACGGTAATTCACCCCTCCACTTT. Amino acid sequence: CASSLRDGNSPLHF.